This passage covers 32 T cell receptor beta chains from one sample sequenced in a study of T cell responses to AZD1222 COVID-19 vaccine. Measured with immunoSEQ multiplex PCR; TCRdb has only the in-frame clones, and not every one. In the table there are 100,000 to 150,000 clones, approximately 88% of which are singletons. The specimen was peripheral blood, collected on day 0 of MenACWY control vaccination. The receptor source for this set is an adult in good health.

The chain joins TRBV11-2 to TRBJ1-1; the D is unclear. CDR1 and CDR2 (germline): SGHAT, FQNNGV. The CDR3 loop spans 15 amino acids. With 1 base removed from V and 2 bases from J, the gap between germline ends came to 11 bases. The CDR3 sequence is CASSLGGSLNTEAFF. The CDR3 region has the DNA TGTGCCAGCAGCTTAGGTGGCAGCCTCAACACTGAAGCTTTCTTT. Supplemented by reference TRBV11-2 and TRBJ1-1, the full variable domain reads EAGVAQSPRYKIIEKRQSVAFWCNPISGHATLYWYQQILGQGPKLLIQFQNNGVVDDSQLPKDRFSAERLKGVDSTLKIQPAKLEDSAVYLCASSLGGSLNTEAFFGQGTRLTVV.

This chain joins TRBV28 and TRBJ1-5; 9 positions agree with TRBD1. CDR3 length: 15 residues. V shed 6 bases, J shed 4 bases, and the junction held 7 bases outside the gene matches. Per germline, CDR1 MDHEN and CDR2 SYDVKM. In nucleotides, the CDR3 is TGTGCCAGCAGGTTCGGGACAGGGATTAATCAGCCCCAGCATTTT. Its protein product is CASRFGTGINQPQHF.

The chain has TRBV11-2 and TRBJ1-4, with D possibly being TRBD1 (6 bases). CDR1 and CDR2 from the germline V gene are SGHAT and FQNNGV. The V end lost 4 bases, the J end lost 7 bases, and 19 bases lay between the germline ends. CDR3 length: 16 residues. The CDR3 DNA sequence: TGTGCCAGCAGCTCCTTAAGGGGGGGACGGCGTGAAAAACTGTTTTTT. Protein: CASSSLRGGRREKLFF.

The chain carries TRBV12-3 or TRBV12-4 and TRBJ2-7; possibly TRBD2 for D (6 bases). Trimming removed 8 bases at V and 5 bases at J, with 13 bases between. The CDR3 length is 12 residues. CDR3 in DNA: TGTGCCAGCGGTGGGGGGTTGGACGAGCAGTACTTC. Translation gives CASGGGLDEQYF.

The genes are TRBV6-4 and TRBJ2-7; D possibly corresponds to TRBD1 (6 bases). Germline V lookup: CDR1 MRHNA, CDR2 SNTAGT. CDR3 length: 16 residues. Trimming took 0 bases from V and 3 from J, leaving 15 bases between them. This chain's CDR3 is CASSDSKQGLGYEQYF. The DNA of the CDR3 is TGTGCCAGCAGTGACTCGAAACAGGGTCTTGGCTACGAGCAGTACTTC.

This clone was picked up one time. The chain couples TRBV27 to TRBJ2-7; D unresolved. Trimming pared 3 bases from V and 4 bases from J, leaving 13 bases between. Germline V gene data show CDR1 as MNHEY and CDR2 as SMNVEV (reference sequence). This CDR3 spans 14 amino acids. CDR3 nucleotide sequence: TGTGCCAGCAGTTTGGGTTACGTCGGGTACGAGCAGTACTTC. This sequence encodes CASSLGYVGYEQYF.

V and J are TRBV7-8 and TRBJ2-3; the match to TRBD1 covers 12 bases. Germline values: CDR1 SGHVS, CDR2 FQNEAQ. The junction had 5 bases not matched to a gene; V was cut back by 7 bases and J by 6 bases. The CDR3 is 14 residues long. CDR3 nucleotide sequence: TGTGCCAGCAAAGGGACAGGGGGCAGGGATACGCAGTATTTT. Amino acids: CASKGTGGRDTQYF. Complete variable domain (other parts from reference TRBV7-8 and TRBJ2-3): GAGVSQSPRYKVAKRGQDVALRCDPISGHVSLFWYQQALGQGPEFLTYFQNEAQLDKSGLPSDRFFAERPEGSVSTLKIQRTQQEDSAVYLCASKGTGGRDTQYFGPGTRLTVL.

The genes are TRBV19 and TRBJ2-1; 12 nucleotides align to TRBD2. V trimming: 5 bases; J trimming: 6 bases; junction bases outside the gene matches: 11. CDR1 is LNHDA, CDR2 SQIVND, per germline (reference sequence). This CDR3 has 17 amino acids. DNA of the CDR3: TGTGCCAGTAGTCACGGACTAGCGGGATCAAGGGGCAATGAGCAGTTCTTC. As protein: CASSHGLAGSRGNEQFF.

The rearrangement links TRBV4-1 to TRBJ1-1; D may be TRBD1 (6 bases). Germline CDR1 MGHRA, CDR2 YSYEKL. This CDR3 region has 13 residues. The V gene lost 0 bases and the J gene lost 11 bases, with 13 bases spanning the gap. CDR3 in DNA: TGCGCCAGCAGCCAAGATCCAGGGGCAAGGGCTTTCTTT. Protein product: CASSQDPGARAFF.

This clone was found once. The rearrangement joins TRBV10-2 to TRBJ2-7; D gene unclear. Germline CDR1 reads WSHSY; CDR2 reads SAAADI. Trimming cost V 2 bases and J 3 bases, with 14 bases left between them. The CDR3 covers 15 residues. The CDR3 is CASSEHRFGFYEQYF. CDR3 nucleotide sequence: TGCGCCAGCAGTGAGCACCGTTTTGGTTTCTACGAGCAGTACTTC.

The chain is built from TRBV6-5 and TRBJ1-2; D gene uncertain. The CDR3 sequence is 13 residues long. Germline-derived CDR1 and CDR2 are MNHEY and SVGAGI. Trimming stripped 5 bases from V and 8 bases from J, with 15 bases between. CDR3 in amino acids: CASSHPGSRGYTF. The CDR3 coding sequence is TGTGCCAGCAGTCATCCGGGGTCGCGAGGCTACACCTTC.

The CDR3 region has the DNA TGCGCCAGCAGCCAAGAGTTCAGGGTTACCGGGGAGCTGTTTTTT. Translating it yields CASSQEFRVTGELFF. V is TRBV4-1 and J is TRBJ2-2; D is possibly TRBD1 (5 bases). This CDR3 has 15 amino acids. Germline V gene sequence: CDR1 MGHRA, CDR2 YSYEKL. Deletions cut 0 bases from V and 5 bases from J, with 10 bases between.

The V gene is TRBV3-1 (or the pseudogene TRBV3-2), the J gene TRBJ2-1; no clear D. This CDR3 is 13 amino acids long. CDR1 is LGHDT and CDR2 is YNNKEL in the germline V gene (reference sequence). Between the trimmed V and J ends, which lost 4 bases and 6 bases, there was a span of 10 bases. The CDR3 loop reads CASSRKVPNEQFF. The CDR3 nucleotides are TGTGCCAGCAGCCGGAAAGTTCCCAATGAGCAGTTCTTC.

This sequence joins TRBV12-3 or TRBV12-4 and TRBJ2-2; 7 positions agree with TRBD1. J lost 4 bases, V lost 6 bases, and 2 bases had no gene match. The CDR3 consists of 13 residues. Written as DNA, the CDR3 is TGTGCCAGCAGCGGGACAGCCACCGGGGAGCTGTTTTTT. Encoded protein: CASSGTATGELFF.

V gene TRBV7-9 combines with J gene TRBJ1-4; D is possibly TRBD1 (5 bases). The CDR3 totals 16 residues. V was clipped by 6 bases and J by 0 bases, with 14 bases between them. From germline, CDR1 is SEHNR and CDR2 FQNEAQ (reference sequence). Written as DNA, the CDR3 is TGTGCCAGCAGTCGGGGAAGGGGCGCAACTAATGAAAAACTGTTTTTT. This encodes CASSRGRGATNEKLFF.

This chain joins TRBV18 and TRBJ1-2, with D tentatively TRBD1 (5 bases). The CDR3 is made up of 14 amino acids. Germline V gene sequence: CDR1 KGHSH, CDR2 LQKENI. The germline V and J ends were trimmed by 3 bases and 6 bases, with 14 bases remaining between them. CDR3 region: CASSPNRQINGYTF. The CDR3 coding sequence is TGTGCCAGCTCACCGAACAGGCAGATCAATGGCTACACCTTC.

The chain employs TRBV28 and TRBJ2-7, with D unresolved. This CDR3 is 16 amino acids long. The V end lost 3 bases, the J end lost 4 bases, and 19 bases lay between the germline ends. CDR1 and CDR2 (germline): MDHEN, SYDVKM. For the CDR3, the DNA is TGTGCCAGCAGTTTTACCGGACCGCCCGAAATGTACGAGCAGTACTTC. Amino acid sequence: CASSFTGPPEMYEQYF.

This chain connects TRBV7-9 to TRBJ2-3, with 7 bases that match TRBD1. The CDR3 is 15 amino acids. With 5 bases clipped from V and 0 bases from J, the junction kept 5 bases outside the gene matches. Germline assignment: CDR1 SEHNR and CDR2 FQNEAQ (reference sequence). This CDR3 is CASSPRDRSTDTQYF. CDR3 coding DNA: TGTGCCAGCAGCCCCCGGGACAGAAGCACAGATACGCAGTATTTT.

The V gene is TRBV5-4, the J gene TRBJ2-7; possibly TRBD2 for D (6 bases). The CDR3 length is 13 residues. CDR1 SGHNT and CDR2 YYREEE come from the germline V gene (reference sequence). The V end was cut by 0 bases, the J end by 3 bases, with 7 bases between. The CDR3 DNA reads as TGTGCCAGCAGCTTGGGGGAGGTCTACGAGCAGTACTTC. This translates into CASSLGEVYEQYF.

This clone was counted between two and nine times. The chain links TRBV2 to TRBJ2-1, with no clear D. The V and J ends lost 7 bases and 4 bases respectively, with 11 bases between them. The CDR3 contains 13 residues. From germline, CDR1 is SNHLY and CDR2 FYNNEI. CDR3 loop: CASNSGPYNEQFF. DNA for the CDR3: TGTGCCAGCAATTCCGGTCCTTACAATGAGCAGTTCTTC.

This rearrangement joins TRBV5-1 to TRBJ1-2; 8 positions agree with TRBD1. This CDR3 contains 17 residues. After removal of 0 bases from V and 4 bases from J, the junction contained 11 bases not matched to a gene. CDR1 and CDR2 from the germline V gene are SGHRS and YFSETQ. CDR3 nucleotides: TGCGCCAGCAGCTTGGGAGCCGGGACAGGTTCCCTCTATGGCTACACCTTC. This encodes CASSLGAGTGSLYGYTF.

This clone is a singleton in its sample. The chain has TRBV5-6 and TRBJ1-1; D is perhaps TRBD1 (6 bases). CDR1 is SGHDT and CDR2 is YYEEEE in the germline V gene. The CDR3 consists of 16 residues. Trimming cost V 3 bases and J 0 bases, with 15 bases left between them. The CDR3 loop is CASSYPTGTMNTEAFF. CDR3 bases: TGTGCCAGCAGCTATCCCACAGGGACTATGAACACTGAAGCTTTCTTT.

The chain is built from TRBV7-9 and TRBJ1-2; no clear D gene. The CDR3 is 13 residues long. Germline V gene sequence: CDR1 SEHNR, CDR2 FQNEAQ (reference sequence). V dropped 5 bases and J dropped 7 bases, with 14 bases sitting between them. The CDR3 spells CASSVVEGGGYTF. In DNA form, the CDR3 reads TGTGCCAGCAGCGTCGTAGAGGGTGGTGGCTACACCTTC.

This clone was picked up one time. The chain links TRBV27 to TRBJ2-7; the D call may be TRBD1 or TRBD2 (5 bases each). The CDR3 loop spans 15 amino acids. V was clipped by 6 bases and J by 2 bases, with 17 bases between them. Germline values: CDR1 MNHEY, CDR2 SMNVEV (reference sequence). The CDR3 region has the DNA TGTGCCAGCAGACCACCGGGACGGAAAACCTACGAGCAGTACTTC. It specifies CASRPPGRKTYEQYF.

This rearrangement joins TRBV11-2 to TRBJ2-1, with 13 bases that match TRBD2. This CDR3 spans 16 amino acids. The ends lost 5 bases at V and 8 bases at J; junction bases unmatched: 9. CDR1 and CDR2 from the germline V gene are SGHAT and FQNNGV. CDR3 loop: CASSRGLAGSLDEQFF. The CDR3 DNA follows: TGTGCCAGCAGCCGGGGACTAGCGGGGTCCCTGGATGAGCAGTTCTTC.

CDR3 coding DNA: TGTGCCAGCTGGGGGTCTTCGGACAATGAGCAGTTCTTC. This codes for CASWGSSDNEQFF. J is TRBJ2-1 and V is TRBV6-5; either TRBD1 or TRBD2 may supply D (5 bases each). V dropped 8 bases and J dropped 5 bases, with 13 bases sitting between them. The CDR3 is 13 residues long. Germline V lookup: CDR1 MNHEY, CDR2 SVGAGI.

The J gene is TRBJ2-2, the V gene TRBV30; 8 positions agree with TRBD1. V dropped 6 bases and J dropped 5; count of bases not matched to a gene: 11. CDR3 length: 15 residues. The germline V gene encodes CDR1 GTSNPN and CDR2 SVGIG (reference sequence). CDR3 DNA sequence: TGTGCCTGTAGAGGGCGACAGGGGCGAACCGGGGAGCTGTTTTTT. Its translation: CACRGRQGRTGELFF.

V and J are TRBV18 and TRBJ2-7; D uncertain. CDR3 length equals 14 residues. Germline V gene lookup returns CDR1 KGHSH and CDR2 LQKENI. V gave up 7 bases and J gave up 7 bases, with 20 bases separating them. The CDR3 nucleotides read TGTGCCAGCTTTGGCGGCGCTCCCTCTGGGGAGCAGTACTTC. Protein sequence: CASFGGAPSGEQYF.

This clone was picked up a small number of times. This chain links TRBV5-1 with TRBJ1-1; weak D call: TRBD1 (5 bases). Germline values: CDR1 SGHRS, CDR2 YFSETQ. The CDR3 runs 15 residues. V lost 2 bases and J lost 0, with 11 bases in between. CDR3 DNA sequence: TGCGCCAGCAGCTTAGGGGAAACAGTGAACACTGAAGCTTTCTTT. Encoded protein: CASSLGETVNTEAFF.

The rearrangement links TRBV24-1 to TRBJ1-4; D is unresolved. Germline values: CDR1 KGHDR, CDR2 SFDVKD. CDR3 size: 12 residues. The V end lost 5 bases, the J end lost 10 bases, and 10 bases lay between the germline ends. The CDR3 sequence is CATSAKGGKLFF. The CDR3 bases are TGTGCCACCAGTGCAAAGGGAGGAAAACTGTTTTTT.

The V gene is TRBV24-1, the J gene TRBJ2-5; D is possibly TRBD2 (6 bases). The germline V gene encodes CDR1 KGHDR and CDR2 SFDVKD. Trimming took off 3 bases at V and 5 bases at J, with 21 bases between the two ends. The CDR3 sequence is 17 residues long. This CDR3 reads CATSDPSGVGGMETQYF. In DNA, the CDR3 is TGTGCCACCAGTGATCCGTCGGGCGTCGGCGGGATGGAGACCCAGTACTTC.

The chain employs TRBV7-2 and TRBJ2-7, with D hard to call. CDR3 length: 12 residues. Germline CDR1 reads SGHTA; CDR2 reads FQGNSA. V was shortened by 8 bases and J by 5 bases, with 13 bases between the two germline ends. CDR3 in DNA: TGTGCCAGCCGCCGGGCCTGGGACGAGCAGTACTTC. It yields the protein CASRRAWDEQYF.